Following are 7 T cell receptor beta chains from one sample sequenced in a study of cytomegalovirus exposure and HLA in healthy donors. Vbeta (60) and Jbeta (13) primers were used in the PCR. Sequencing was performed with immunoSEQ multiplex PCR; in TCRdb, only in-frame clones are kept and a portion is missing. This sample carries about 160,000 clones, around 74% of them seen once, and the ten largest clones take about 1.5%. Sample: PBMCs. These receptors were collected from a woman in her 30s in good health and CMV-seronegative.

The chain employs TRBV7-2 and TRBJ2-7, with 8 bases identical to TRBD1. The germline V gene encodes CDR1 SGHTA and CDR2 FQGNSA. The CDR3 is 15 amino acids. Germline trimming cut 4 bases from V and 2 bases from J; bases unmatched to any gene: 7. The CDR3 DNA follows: TGTGCCAGCAGCTCAACCGGGACAGGAACCTACGAGCAGTACTTC. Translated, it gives CASSSTGTGTYEQYF.

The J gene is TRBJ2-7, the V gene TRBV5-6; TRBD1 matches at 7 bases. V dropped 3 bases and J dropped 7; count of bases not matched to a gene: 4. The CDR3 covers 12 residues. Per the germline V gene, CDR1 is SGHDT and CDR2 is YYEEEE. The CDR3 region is CASSSQGWEQYF. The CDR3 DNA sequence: TGTGCCAGCAGCTCACAGGGGTGGGAGCAGTACTTC.

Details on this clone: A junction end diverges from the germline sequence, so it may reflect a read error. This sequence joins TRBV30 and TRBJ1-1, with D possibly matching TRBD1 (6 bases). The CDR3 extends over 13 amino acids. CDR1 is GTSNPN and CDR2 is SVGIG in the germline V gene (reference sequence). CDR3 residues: CTWSAHQGTEAFF. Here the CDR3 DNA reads TGTACCTGGAGTGCCCATCAGGGGACTGAAGCTTTCTTT.

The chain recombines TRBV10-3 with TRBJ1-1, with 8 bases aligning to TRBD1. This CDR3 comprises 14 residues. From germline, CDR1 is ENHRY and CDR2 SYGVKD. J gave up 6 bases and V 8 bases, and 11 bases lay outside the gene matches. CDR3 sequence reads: CAIGGTGNIAEAFF. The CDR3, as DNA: TGTGCCATCGGCGGGACAGGTAATATCGCTGAAGCTTTCTTT.

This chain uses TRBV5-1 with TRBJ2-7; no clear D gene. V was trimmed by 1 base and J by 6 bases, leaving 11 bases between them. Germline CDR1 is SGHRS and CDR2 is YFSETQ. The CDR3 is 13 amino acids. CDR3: CASSLNALSEQYF. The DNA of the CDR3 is TGCGCCAGCAGCTTGAATGCCCTCAGCGAGCAGTACTTC. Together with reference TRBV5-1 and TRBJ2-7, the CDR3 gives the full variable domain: KAGVTQTPRYLIKTRGQQVTLSCSPISGHRSVSWYQQTPGQGLQFLFEYFSETQRNKGNFPGRFSGRQFSNSRSEMNVSTLELGDSALYLCASSLNALSEQYFGPGTRLTVT.

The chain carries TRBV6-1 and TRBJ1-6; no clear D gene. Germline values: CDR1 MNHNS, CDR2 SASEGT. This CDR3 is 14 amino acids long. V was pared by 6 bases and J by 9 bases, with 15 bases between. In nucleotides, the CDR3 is TGTGCCAGCAGCCCAGAGAGGTCGAGTTCACCCCTCCACTTT. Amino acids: CASSPERSSSPLHF.

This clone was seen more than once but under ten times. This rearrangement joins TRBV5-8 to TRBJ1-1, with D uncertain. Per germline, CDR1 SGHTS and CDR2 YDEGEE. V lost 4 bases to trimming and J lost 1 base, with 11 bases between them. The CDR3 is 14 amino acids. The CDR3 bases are TGTGCCAGCAGCATGAGATACCCGAACACTGAAGCTTTCTTT. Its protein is CASSMRYPNTEAFF.